This T cell receptor (beta chain) was recorded in a study of blood T cell repertoires in COVID-19 (dated by TCRdb to 2018 to 2021). As for the study more broadly: Samples covering the acute and convalescent phases of COVID-19 were provided by collaborators in the United States, Italy and Spain. The material from the prospective study consisted of cDNA or gDNA derived from T cells, B-cell-depleted T cells, or PBMCs. Deeply sampled blood TCRbeta repertoires from subjects exposed to, actively infected with, or recovered from COVID-19 were included in the dataset. The repertoires were made available in a free public database intended to serve as a resource for research on the immune response to SARS-CoV-2. Samples were obtained from the ongoing ImmuneRACE study (first 160 participants) and from 1,200 or so subjects provided by 6 global collaborators. A de-identified subject ID, COVID-19 status, age in years and sex were almost always included in the sample metadata. Where available, HLA class I and class II types were taken from metadata supplied by the sample provider and were not determined by assay-based typing. Study-wide findings and limitations: Clinical and demographic metadata were provided uncurated, with the amount varying by source and participant.

Turning to this clone: Its antigen has not been determined. It has no much larger one-base neighbor in the sample; base qualities were not kept.

Collaborating institutions collected whole blood in K2EDTA tubes following their own protocols. Collaborator samples were shipped for TCRbeta analysis as frozen whole blood, isolated PBMCs, or DNA extracted from either sample type. Cut back by 0 bases and 3 bases, the V and J ends lie 10 bases apart. Based on the germline V gene, the CDR1 and CDR2 sequences are SGDLS and YYNGEE. The CDR3 goes from the cysteine to the phenylalanine over 15 residues. Only the CDR3 portion is preserved as DNA: 45 bases, with reading frame beginning at the first base. The immunoSEQ Assay, a bias-controlled multiplex PCR, was used to amplify TCRbeta CDR3 regions from genomic DNA. The paper's data handling went like this. Nucleated cell counts per sample were estimated from amplification of reference gene primers within the assay. To quantify the absolute abundance of each unique TCRbeta CDR3 rearrangement, sequence reads were collapsed and filtered. Productive Simpson clonality was computed per sample as the square root of Simpson's diversity index over productive rearrangements. This is the immuneACCESS table as TCRdb keeps it, with only in-frame sequences that have V and J called. A part of the clones is gone; compared with another copy, unresolved V genes explain less than half, and the rest is unexplained. From that table come the V and J calls and clone size; the DNA was used to work out D and trimming. This sample gives roughly 45,000 clones in total; approximately 88% of them show up just once. Around 0.41% of the sample is taken by the ten largest.

The receptor chain draws on TRBV9 and TRBJ1-3, with a tentative D gene TRBD1 over 6 matching bases. This clonotype originated in a human donor in a cohort sampled during active COVID-19. Sequencing was performed on peripheral blood. The DNA is as follows: TGTGCCAGCAGCGTAGGAGGGGGAGATGGAAACACCATATATTTT. Its coded protein is CASSVGGGDGNTIYF.